This is a list of T cell receptor beta chains from one sample in a study of shared clonotypes between healthy human individuals. TCRdb keeps only in-frame clones here, not all; method: immunoSEQ multiplex PCR. The data hold around 2,000,000 clones, with approximately 94% observed a single time. Sequencing was carried out using naive CD8+ T cells sorted from blood. The receptors come from a young man in good health. CDR3s include the opening cysteine and the closing phenylalanine or tryptophan. D genes are given only for firm matches. Clone sizes are given selectively: once, few, many, or a class where the clone is expanded.

J gene	D gene	V gene	clone size	CDR3 protein	CDR3 DNA
TRBJ2-1	-	TRBV28	-	CASSLQGSFSYNEQFF	TGTGCCAGCAGCCTTCAGGGGAGTTTCTCCTACAATGAGCAGTTCTTC
TRBJ2-7	-	TRBV5-6	-	CASSPTGNYEQYF	TGTGCCAGCAGCCCCACAGGGAACTACGAGCAGTACTTC
TRBJ1-2	-	TRBV6-4	once	CASSDSVVEGTYGYTF	TGTGCCAGCAGTGACTCGGTGGTCGAGGGGACCTATGGCTACACCTTC
TRBJ1-2	-	TRBV4-1	-	CASSQEGDGRSYGYTF	TGCGCCAGCAGCCAAGAAGGAGATGGCCGCAGCTATGGCTACACCTTC
TRBJ2-5	TRBD2	TRBV25-1	-	CASSELSLAGQETQYF	TGTGCCAGCAGTGAATTGAGCCTAGCGGGCCAAGAGACCCAGTACTTC
TRBJ2-1	TRBD2	TRBV5-6	-	CASSRLAGVMGNEQFF	TGTGCCAGCAGCCGGTTAGCGGGAGTAATGGGCAATGAGCAGTTCTTC
TRBJ1-5	-	TRBV28	once	CASSPTGLSNQPQHF	TGTGCCAGCAGCCCCACAGGGCTTAGCAATCAGCCCCAGCATTTT
TRBJ2-1	-	TRBV21-1	once	CASSKGASSSYNEQFF	TGTGCCAGCAGCAAAGGGGCATCTAGCTCCTACAATGAGCAGTTCTTC
TRBJ2-5	-	TRBV28	-	CASSFPRTGMRGETQYF	TGTGCCAGCAGTTTTCCCCGGACTGGCATGCGGGGAGAGACCCAGTACTTC
TRBJ2-2	-	TRBV7-9	-	CASSFTEGSGELFF	TGTGCCAGCAGCTTTACTGAGGGGTCCGGGGAGCTGTTTTTT
TRBJ1-5	-	TRBV5-8	-	CASSLSRVGNQPQHF	TGTGCCAGCAGCTTGAGCAGGGTTGGGAATCAGCCCCAGCATTTT
TRBJ2-7	TRBD1	TRBV5-1	-	CASSLRGQVSSYEQYF	TGCGCCAGCAGCCTACGGGGACAGGTGAGCTCCTACGAGCAGTACTTC
TRBJ2-1	-	TRBV2	-	CASNSFESHNEQFF	TGTGCCAGCAATTCATTCGAGTCCCACAATGAGCAGTTCTTC
TRBJ1-2	-	TRBV10-2	-	CASSDTDNYGYTF	TGCGCCAGCAGTGATACAGACAACTATGGCTACACCTTC
TRBJ1-1	-	TRBV9	-	CASSAEGAGTEAFF	TGTGCCAGCAGCGCAGAAGGGGCGGGCACTGAAGCTTTCTTT
TRBJ2-7	-	TRBV9	-	CASSVGDGPSYEQYF	TGTGCCAGCAGCGTAGGGGACGGACCATCCTACGAGCAGTACTTC
TRBJ1-1	-	TRBV7-2	-	CASSLNAEGSTEAFF	TGTGCCAGCAGCTTAAATGCGGAGGGGAGTACTGAAGCTTTCTTT
TRBJ1-1	-	TRBV6-5	-	CASRTGSGEAFF	TGTGCCAGCAGAACAGGGTCAGGTGAAGCTTTCTTT
TRBJ2-7	TRBD2	TRBV18	-	CASSSPGLGIDEQYF	TGTGCCAGCTCATCGCCGGGACTAGGGATCGACGAGCAGTACTTC
TRBJ1-1	TRBD1	TRBV4-1	-	CASSLTGGTEAFF	TGCGCCAGCAGCCTGACAGGGGGCACTGAAGCTTTCTTT
TRBJ2-3	TRBD2	TRBV29-1	-	CSVEDRGGRGSSTDTQYF	TGCAGCGTTGAAGATCGTGGCGGGAGGGGGTCTAGCACAGATACGCAGTATTTT
TRBJ2-1	-	TRBV10-3	once	CAISVRGPTYNEQFF	TGTGCCATCAGTGTTCGGGGACCTACTTACAATGAGCAGTTCTTC
TRBJ2-7	-	TRBV10-1	-	CASSDSAYEQYF	TGCGCCAGCAGTGATTCAGCCTACGAGCAGTACTTC
TRBJ2-5	-	TRBV11-2	-	CASGVGETQYF	TGTGCCAGCGGTGTCGGGGAGACCCAGTACTTC
TRBJ2-1	-	TRBV7-9	-	CASSAPGLYSNEQFF	TGTGCCAGCAGCGCCCCGGGACTGTATTCCAATGAGCAGTTCTTC
TRBJ2-1	TRBD2	TRBV27	-	CASSFGAGLAGGSSYNEQFF	TGTGCCAGCAGTTTCGGAGCGGGACTAGCGGGAGGGAGCTCCTACAATGAGCAGTTCTTC
TRBJ2-4	-	TRBV4-1	-	CASSQTGNSGNIQYF	TGCGCCAGCAGCCAAACAGGGAATTCGGGAAACATTCAGTACTTC
TRBJ2-7	-	TRBV27	-	CASSLKASSYEQYF	TGTGCCAGCAGTTTAAAGGCCTCCTCCTACGAGCAGTACTTC
TRBJ2-7	TRBD1	TRBV7-9	once	CASSLPGGGYEQYF	TGTGCCAGCAGCCTCCCAGGGGGCGGCTACGAGCAGTACTTC
TRBJ2-3	-	TRBV9	-	CASSLNGDTQYF	TGTGCCAGCAGCTTAAACGGGGATACGCAGTATTTT
TRBJ2-5	-	TRBV14	once	CASSQEGEGLEETQYF	TGTGCCAGCAGCCAAGAAGGAGAGGGTTTGGAAGAGACCCAGTACTTC